Sequencing of this T cell receptor (beta chain) was carried out in a study of T-cell reconstitution after alpha-beta-depleted transplantation in children. Unique molecular identifiers tagged the TCRbeta library. Each CDR3 protein gets one entry after TCRdb re-called the PCR reads with MiXCR. The profile shows 200,000 to 250,000 distinct CDR3 sequences, about a tenth of them singletons. This clonotype has a count of ten or more. The CDR3 sequence is 14 residues long. V was trimmed by 5 bases and J by 2 bases, leaving 13 bases between them. The germline V gene encodes CDR1 SQVTM and CDR2 ANQGSEA. The sequence derives from a human donor who donated a stem cell graft to a child with acute lymphoblastic leukemia. The sample was PBMCs from the stem cell graft donor, taken from the stem cell graft. The chain joins TRBV29-1 to TRBJ1-5, with TRBD1 as a possible D gene (6 bases). CDR3 nucleotide sequence: TGCAGCGTTATGGGGGCAGGTGGCAATCAGCCCCAGCATTTT. It encodes CSVMGAGGNQPQHF. Based on the CDR3 plus reference TRBV29-1 and TRBJ1-5, the full variable domain is SAVISQKPSRDICQRGTSLTIQCQVDSQVTMMFWYRQQPGQSLTLIATANQGSEATYESGFVIDKFPISRPNLTFSTLTVSNMSPEDSSIYLCSVMGAGGNQPQHFGDGTRLSIL.